The rows below give T cell receptor beta chains drawn from one sample of a study of shared clonotypes between healthy human individuals. The repertoire was sequenced with immunoSEQ multiplex PCR; TCRdb's copy has only in-frame clones and lacks some. The sample shows more than 2 million clones, nearly 97% of them seen only once. What was sequenced was naive CD4+ T cells sorted from blood. The receptors shown here come from a man aged 18 to 30 in good health. The CDR3 runs from the conserved cysteine through the conserved F or W. Each record gives: clone size, J gene, V gene, D gene, CDR3 protein, CDR3 DNA. The D gene is left open where the match is weak. Expanded clones get a size class; other rows say once, few or many, or leave the size out.

NA | TRBJ2-3 | TRBV5-6 | TRBD2 | CASSLELAGAHTDTQYF | TGTGCCAGCAGCTTGGAACTAGCGGGAGCCCACACAGATACGCAGTATTTT
NA | TRBJ1-6 | TRBV30 | NA | CACAFVNSPLHF | TGTGCCTGCGCCTTCGTTAATTCACCCCTCCACTTT
NA | TRBJ1-4 | TRBV27 | NA | CASRGATNEKLFF | TGTGCCAGCAGGGGGGCAACTAATGAAAAACTGTTTTTT
NA | TRBJ2-2 | TRBV29-1 | TRBD1 | CSGGQGLGELFF | TGCAGCGGGGGACAGGGGCTTGGGGAGCTGTTTTTT
few | TRBJ2-5 | TRBV29-1 | NA | CSVEDRGSGETQYF | TGCAGCGTTGAAGATCGGGGCTCTGGAGAGACCCAGTACTTC
NA | TRBJ2-3 | TRBV9 | NA | CASSVVGGVADTQYF | TGTGCCAGCAGCGTAGTGGGTGGAGTCGCAGATACGCAGTATTTT
NA | TRBJ2-7 | TRBV4-1 | NA | CASSQDSILKSDEQYF | TGCGCCAGCAGCCAAGATAGTATCTTAAAGTCCGACGAGCAGTACTTC
NA | TRBJ2-3 | TRBV28 | NA | CASSSLMPDTQYF | TGTGCCAGCAGTTCCTTAATGCCAGATACGCAGTATTTT
NA | TRBJ1-1 | TRBV28 | NA | CASSIQAMNTEAFF | TGTGCCAGCAGTATACAGGCGATGAACACTGAAGCTTTCTTT
NA | TRBJ2-5 | TRBV9 | NA | CASSVHGTGEETQYF | TGTGCCAGCAGCGTCCACGGGACGGGGGAAGAGACCCAGTACTTC
NA | TRBJ2-7 | TRBV5-8 | TRBD1 | CASSLIDRGAYEQYF | TGTGCCAGCAGCCTGATCGACAGGGGAGCCTACGAGCAGTACTTC
NA | TRBJ2-1 | TRBV5-6 | TRBD1 | CASSWGQGAYNEQFF | TGTGCCAGCAGCTGGGGACAGGGAGCCTACAATGAGCAGTTCTTC
NA | TRBJ2-1 | TRBV7-8 | TRBD2 | CASSPSRLAGFDEQFF | TGTGCCAGCAGCCCGAGTAGGCTAGCGGGATTCGATGAGCAGTTCTTC
NA | TRBJ1-5 | TRBV19 | NA | CASSIDIRTRRERSNQPQHF | TGTGCCAGTAGTATAGACATTCGAACTAGGAGGGAAAGAAGCAATCAGCCCCAGCATTTT
NA | TRBJ2-2 | TRBV7-8 | NA | CASSFLTRGTGELFF | TGTGCCAGCAGCTTCCTGACACGTGGCACCGGGGAGCTGTTTTTT
NA | TRBJ2-7 | TRBV2 | NA | CASSLQSEQYF | TGTGCCAGCAGTCTCCAGAGCGAGCAGTACTTC
NA | TRBJ1-2 | TRBV27 | TRBD1 | CASRGTGGGYTF | TGTGCCAGCAGGGGGACAGGGGGAGGCTACACCTTC
NA | TRBJ2-2 | TRBV5-1 | NA | CASSLGVSGLNTGELFF | TGCGCCAGCAGCTTGGGCGTATCGGGACTGAACACCGGGGAGCTGTTTTTT
NA | TRBJ2-1 | TRBV5-6 | NA | CASSFGGPYNEQFF | TGTGCCAGCAGCTTCGGGGGGCCTTACAATGAGCAGTTCTTC
NA | TRBJ1-5 | TRBV5-1 | NA | CASSLESSNQPQHF | TGCGCCAGCAGCTTGGAGAGTAGCAATCAGCCCCAGCATTTT